In its sample, the clone carrying this TCR beta chain was seen a few times. What it recognizes is unknown. Peripheral blood, about 9.8 milliliters per donor, was collected. Sample-barcoded 5' priming and a J-beta primer mix drove a second PCR of 7 to 11 cycles. TCRdb itself ran the 5' RACE reads through MiXCR, one entry per CDR3 protein. The table has about 730,000 distinct CDR3 sequences, approximately 39% seen once. This sample was included in a study of blood T cells in healthy people across ages. Study-level results: Both naive CD4+ cell counts and diversity were greater in long-lived donors than in aged donors. Leaving the PBMCs unsorted stopped any conclusive comparison of naive versus antigen-experienced cells.

The CDR3 loop spans 14 amino acids. V was clipped by 3 bases and J by 5 bases; unmatched bases: 6. CDR1 is DFQATT and CDR2 is SNEGSKA in the germline V gene (reference sequence). This clonotype was sampled from a woman between 55 and 75 years old in good health. Sequenced input: blood. The chain combines TRBV20-1 with TRBJ1-5; 8 nucleotides align to TRBD1. This chain's CDR3 is CSASRGQVYQPQHF. Written as DNA, the CDR3 is TGCAGTGCTAGTCGGGGACAGGTATATCAGCCCCAGCATTTT.